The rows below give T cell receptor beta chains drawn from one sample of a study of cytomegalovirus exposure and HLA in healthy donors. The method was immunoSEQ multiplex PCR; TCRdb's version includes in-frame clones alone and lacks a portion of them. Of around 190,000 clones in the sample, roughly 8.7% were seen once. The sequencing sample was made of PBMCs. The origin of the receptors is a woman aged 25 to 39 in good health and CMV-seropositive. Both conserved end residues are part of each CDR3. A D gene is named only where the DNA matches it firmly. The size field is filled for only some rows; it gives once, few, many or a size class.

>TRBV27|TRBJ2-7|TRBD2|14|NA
CASSLAGGGKEQYF
TGTGCCAGCAGTTTAGCGGGAGGGGGAAAGGAGCAGTACTTC
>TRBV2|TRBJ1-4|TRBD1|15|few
CASSELTGGNEKLFF
TGTGCCAGCAGTGAACTAACAGGGGGAAATGAAAAACTGTTTTTT
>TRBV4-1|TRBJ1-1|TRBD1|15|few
CASSKPGQRNTEAFF
TGCGCCAGCAGCAAGCCGGGACAGAGGAACACTGAAGCTTTCTTT
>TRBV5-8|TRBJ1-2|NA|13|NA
CASSLSRGYGYTF
TGTGCCAGCAGCTTGAGCAGGGGTTATGGCTACACCTTC
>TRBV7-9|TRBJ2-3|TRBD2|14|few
CASGGTRVTDTQYF
TGTGCCAGCGGAGGGACTAGGGTGACAGATACGCAGTATTTT
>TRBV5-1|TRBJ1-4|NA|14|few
CASSLTATNEKLFF
TGCGCCAGCAGCTTAACAGCAACTAATGAAAAACTGTTTTTT
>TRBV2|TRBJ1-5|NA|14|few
CASTLAGRGQPQHF
TGTGCCAGCACCCTGGCGGGGCGAGGACAGCCCCAGCATTTT
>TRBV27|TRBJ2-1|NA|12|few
CASSPNSGEQFF
TGTGCCAGCAGTCCTAACTCGGGGGAGCAGTTCTTC
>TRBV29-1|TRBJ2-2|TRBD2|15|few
CSVEVLAGGPGELFF
TGCAGCGTTGAAGTGCTAGCGGGAGGGCCCGGGGAGCTGTTTTTT
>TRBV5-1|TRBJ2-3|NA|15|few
CASSFNGHLTDTQYF
TGCGCCAGCAGCTTTAATGGGCACCTCACAGATACGCAGTATTTT
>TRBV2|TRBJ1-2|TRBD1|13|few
CASSGGQGVGYTF
TGTGCCAGCAGTGGGGGGCAGGGGGTAGGCTACACCTTC
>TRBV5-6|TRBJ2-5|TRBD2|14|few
CASSGGSVQETQYF
TGTGCCAGCTCGGGGGGGTCAGTCCAAGAGACCCAGTACTTC
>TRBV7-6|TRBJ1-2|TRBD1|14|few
CASSPGTGGFGYTF
TGTGCCAGCAGCCCCGGGACAGGGGGCTTTGGCTACACCTTC
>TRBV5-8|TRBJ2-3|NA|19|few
CASSWSGASAPRRTDTQYF
TGTGCCAGCAGCTGGTCTGGGGCTAGCGCCCCAAGGAGGACAGATACGCAGTATTTT
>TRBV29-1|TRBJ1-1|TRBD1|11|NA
CSVDRGGEAFF
TGCAGCGTCGACAGGGGAGGTGAAGCTTTCTTT
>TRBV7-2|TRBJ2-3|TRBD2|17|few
CASSSWFRTSRPDTQYF
TGTGCCAGCAGCTCCTGGTTTCGGACTAGTAGGCCAGATACGCAGTATTTT
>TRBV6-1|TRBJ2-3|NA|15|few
CASSERAGSTDTQYF
TGTGCCAGCAGTGAAAGGGCAGGGAGCACAGATACGCAGTATTTT
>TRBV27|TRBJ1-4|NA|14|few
CASSFIGYDEKLFF
TGTGCCAGCAGTTTCATCGGGTATGATGAAAAACTGTTTTTT
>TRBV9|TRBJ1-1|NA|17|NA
CASSYLIPTGVNTEAFF
TGTGCCAGCAGCTACTTAATCCCGACAGGAGTGAACACTGAAGCTTTCTTT
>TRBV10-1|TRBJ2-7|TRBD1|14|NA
CASSERDRAPEQYF
TGCGCCAGCAGTGAGAGGGACAGGGCGCCTGAGCAGTACTTC
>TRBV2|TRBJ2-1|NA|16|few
CASPPLGVTEENEQFF
TGTGCCAGCCCACCCCTTGGAGTTACCGAGGAAAATGAGCAGTTCTTC
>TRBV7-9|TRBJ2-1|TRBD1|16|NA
CASSARGLSSYNEQFF
TGTGCCAGCAGCGCCAGGGGGCTAAGCTCCTACAATGAGCAGTTCTTC
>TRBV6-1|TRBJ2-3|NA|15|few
CASNSRRADTDTQYF
TGTGCCAGCAACTCTAGGCGGGCCGACACAGATACGCAGTATTTT
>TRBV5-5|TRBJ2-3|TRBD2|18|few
CASSPISGRAGREDTQYF
TGTGCCAGCAGCCCTATAAGCGGGAGGGCCGGGAGAGAAGATACGCAGTATTTT